This is a list of T cell receptor beta chains from one sample in a study of T-cell memory formation after mild COVID-19. MiXCR was run by TCRdb on the 5' RACE reads, yielding one entry per CDR3 protein. Here the sample spans around 82,000 distinct CDR3 sequences, 9.5% to 15% being singletons. The sample comprised PBMCs or a T cell subset sorted from them (not recorded which). The source of these receptors is a man in his late teens or twenties who had mild COVID-19 (a few samples of this study predate the infection). Cell type and time point are not known. The CDR3 runs from the conserved cysteine through the conserved F or W. The D gene is left open where the match is weak. Only some rows state a clone size, as once, few, many or a class for expanded clones.

size	V	D	J	DNA	CDR3
few	TRBV9	TRBD1	TRBJ2-3	TGTGCCAGCAGCCTAAGGACAGGCGATACGCAGTATTTT	CASSLRTGDTQYF
many	TRBV11-2	-	TRBJ2-3	TGTGCCAGCAGCTTAGTTTCCTCGATACGCACAGATACGCAGTATTTT	CASSLVSSIRTDTQYF
few	TRBV6-5	-	TRBJ2-7	TGTGCCAGCAGTTACGGGTGGGGTGCCGAGCAGTACTTC	CASSYGWGAEQYF
many	TRBV7-8	TRBD2	TRBJ2-3	TGTGCCAGCAGCCAACCCGTAGCGGGGGGGGCAGATACGCAGTATTTT	CASSQPVAGGADTQYF
few	TRBV14	-	TRBJ2-7	TGTGCCAGCAGCCAAGACCCTCGCAACCTACCGTGGCCCTACGAGCAGTACTTC	CASSQDPRNLPWPYEQYF
few	TRBV7-8	-	TRBJ2-3	TGTGCCAGCAGCTTAACATCTGTAGGAGCGGTAGATACGCAGTATTTT	CASSLTSVGAVDTQYF
few	TRBV19	-	TRBJ1-1	TGTGCCAGTAGTACGGGACTGATGAACACTGAAGCTTTCTTT	CASSTGLMNTEAFF
few	TRBV7-9	-	TRBJ2-7	TGTGCTAGCAGCGGGACAGCGGCTGAGCAGTACTTC	CASSGTAAEQYF
many	TRBV6-4	TRBD2	TRBJ2-2	TGTGCCAGCAGTGAGCGGGGGGACACCGGGGAGCTGTTTTTT	CASSERGDTGELFF
-	TRBV7-6	-	TRBJ1-3	TGTGCCAGCAGCTTAGGATCCAACACCTACTCTGGAAACACCATATATTTT	CASSLGSNTYSGNTIYF
few	TRBV7-6	-	TRBJ1-6	TGTGCCAGCAGCTTAGGTCCCAGGGAGGGTTCACCCCTCCACTTT	CASSLGPREGSPLHF
-	TRBV6-5	-	TRBJ1-2	TGTGCCAGCAGTTACTTTGCAGCCCATGGCTACACCTTC	CASSYFAAHGYTF
many	TRBV7-9	-	TRBJ2-3	TGTGCCAGCAGTAGAGCGGTGGATACGCAGTATTTT	CASSRAVDTQYF
few	TRBV29-1	TRBD1	TRBJ2-5	TGCAGCGTTGGGGGCCGAGGGGGACAGGGGGAGACCCAGTACTTC	CSVGGRGGQGETQYF
few	TRBV6-5	-	TRBJ2-1	TGTGCCAGCCGGGTCAAAAACTCCTACAATGAGCAGTTCTTC	CASRVKNSYNEQFF
-	TRBV10-3	-	TRBJ1-2	TGTGCCATCAGTGAGTCCAGGGGCGCAGACTATGGCTACACCTTC	CAISESRGADYGYTF
many	TRBV4-3	-	TRBJ1-5	TGCGCCAGCAGCCAAGAAACGCGGGGCCAGCCCCAGCATTTT	CASSQETRGQPQHF
many	TRBV4-3	-	TRBJ2-7	TGCGCCAGCAGCCAAGAAAGATTCGGCGAGCAGTACTTC	CASSQERFGEQYF
-	TRBV7-6	-	TRBJ2-1	TGTGCCAGCAGCCCAGGGGTAGCGGACAATGAGCAGTTCTTC	CASSPGVADNEQFF
few	TRBV11-2	-	TRBJ2-1	TGTGCCAGCAGCTTAAGTGAGCAGTTCTTC	CASSLSEQFF
-	TRBV5-6	-	TRBJ1-1	TGTGCCAGCAGCTTGTTCGCCCTGAACACTGAAGCTTTCTTT	CASSLFALNTEAFF
few	TRBV24-1	TRBD1	TRBJ2-1	TGTGCCACCAGTGATCCGGACAGGGGACACCACAATGAGCAGTTCTTC	CATSDPDRGHHNEQFF
few	TRBV7-2	TRBD1	TRBJ1-2	TGTGCCAGCAGCTCAAGGGACAGGCCTAACTATGGCTACACCTTC	CASSSRDRPNYGYTF
few	TRBV7-9	-	TRBJ2-5	TGTGCCAGCAGCGAATTGGCAGCCCAAGAGACCCAGTACTTC	CASSELAAQETQYF
few	TRBV4-3	-	TRBJ1-1	TGCGCCAGCAGCCACGAACAGGGAGAAACTGAAGCTTTCTTT	CASSHEQGETEAFF
-	TRBV7-9	TRBD1	TRBJ1-2	TGTGCCAGCAGCGCGGGACAGGGGAGTTACACCTTC	CASSAGQGSYTF
few	TRBV29-1	-	TRBJ1-2	TGCAGCGTCGACACAGGAGAGGGGACCTTC	CSVDTGEGTF
-	TRBV12-3/TRBV12-4	-	TRBJ1-5	TGTGCCAGCAGCGGAAGCAATCAGCCCCAGCATTTT	CASSGSNQPQHF
many	TRBV4-1	TRBD1	TRBJ1-4	TGCGCCAGCAGCCATCCCCCAGCGGGACAGGAGGGGGAAAAACTGTTTTTT	CASSHPPAGQEGEKLFF